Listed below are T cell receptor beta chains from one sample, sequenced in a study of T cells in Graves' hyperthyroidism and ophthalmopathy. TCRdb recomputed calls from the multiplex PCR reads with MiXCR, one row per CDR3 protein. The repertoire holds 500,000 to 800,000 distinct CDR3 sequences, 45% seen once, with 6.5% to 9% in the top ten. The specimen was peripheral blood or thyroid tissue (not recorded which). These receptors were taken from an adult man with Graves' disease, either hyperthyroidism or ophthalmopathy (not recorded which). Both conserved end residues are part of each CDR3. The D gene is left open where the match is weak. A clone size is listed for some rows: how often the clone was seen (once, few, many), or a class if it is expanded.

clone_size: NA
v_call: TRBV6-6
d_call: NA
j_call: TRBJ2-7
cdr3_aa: CASSAREISYEQYF
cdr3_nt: TGTGCCAGCAGTGCCCGTGAGATCTCCTACGAGCAGTACTTC

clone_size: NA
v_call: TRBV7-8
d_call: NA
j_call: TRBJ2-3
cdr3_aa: CASSASLAGITDTQYF
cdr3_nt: TGTGCCAGCAGCGCCAGCCTCGCAGGAATCACAGATACGCAGTATTTT

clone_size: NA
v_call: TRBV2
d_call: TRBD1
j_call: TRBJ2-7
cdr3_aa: CASSEIGDRSYEQYF
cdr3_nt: TGTGCCAGCAGTGAAATCGGGGACAGGTCCTACGAGCAGTACTTC

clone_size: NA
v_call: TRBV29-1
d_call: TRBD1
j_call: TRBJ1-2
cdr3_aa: CSVEGDRGDGYTF
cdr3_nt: TGCAGCGTTGAAGGGGACAGGGGAGATGGCTACACCTTC

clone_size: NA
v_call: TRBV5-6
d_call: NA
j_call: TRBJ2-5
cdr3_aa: CASSLETAVTQYF
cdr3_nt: TGTGCCAGCAGCTTGGAGACAGCCGTGACCCAGTACTTC

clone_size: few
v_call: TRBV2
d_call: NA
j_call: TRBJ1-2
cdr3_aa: CASSTPGAGGYTF
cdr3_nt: TGTGCCAGCAGTACCCCTGGAGCAGGCGGCTACACCTTC

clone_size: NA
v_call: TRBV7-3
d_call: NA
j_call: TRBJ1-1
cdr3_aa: CASSLIPTAEAFF
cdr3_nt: TGTGCCAGCAGCTTAATCCCAACGGCTGAAGCTTTCTTT

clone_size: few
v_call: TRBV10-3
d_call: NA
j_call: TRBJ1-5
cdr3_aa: CASSEPPGYNQPQHF
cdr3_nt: TGTGCCAGCAGTGAACCCCCAGGTTACAATCAGCCCCAGCATTTT

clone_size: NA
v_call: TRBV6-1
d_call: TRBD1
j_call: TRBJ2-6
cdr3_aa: CASSEDRGTEAF
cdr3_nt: TGTGCCAGCAGTGAGGACAGGGGCACTGAAGCTTTC

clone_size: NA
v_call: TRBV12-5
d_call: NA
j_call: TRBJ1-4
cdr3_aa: CASGFPVGKLFF
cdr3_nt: TGTGCTAGTGGTTTCCCTGTGGGAAAACTGTTTTTT

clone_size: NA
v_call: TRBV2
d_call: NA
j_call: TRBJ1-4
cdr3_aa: CASSEGRGNEKLFF
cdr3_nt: TGTGCCAGCAGTGAAGGGCGAGGGAATGAAAAACTGTTTTTT

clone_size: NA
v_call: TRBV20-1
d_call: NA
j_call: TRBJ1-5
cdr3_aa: CSAREGRHRGKAQPQHF
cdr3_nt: TGCAGTGCTAGAGAGGGCCGACACCGCGGGAAGGCTCAGCCCCAGCATTTT

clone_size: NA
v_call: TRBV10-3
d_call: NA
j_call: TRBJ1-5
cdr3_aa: CASRGVDGSNQPQHF
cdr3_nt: TGTGCCTCCCGCGGAGTCGACGGGAGCAATCAGCCCCAGCATTTT

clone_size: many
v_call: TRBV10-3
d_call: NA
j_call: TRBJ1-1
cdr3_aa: CAISESMNTEAFF
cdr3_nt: TGTGCCATCAGTGAGTCTATGAACACTGAAGCTTTCTTT